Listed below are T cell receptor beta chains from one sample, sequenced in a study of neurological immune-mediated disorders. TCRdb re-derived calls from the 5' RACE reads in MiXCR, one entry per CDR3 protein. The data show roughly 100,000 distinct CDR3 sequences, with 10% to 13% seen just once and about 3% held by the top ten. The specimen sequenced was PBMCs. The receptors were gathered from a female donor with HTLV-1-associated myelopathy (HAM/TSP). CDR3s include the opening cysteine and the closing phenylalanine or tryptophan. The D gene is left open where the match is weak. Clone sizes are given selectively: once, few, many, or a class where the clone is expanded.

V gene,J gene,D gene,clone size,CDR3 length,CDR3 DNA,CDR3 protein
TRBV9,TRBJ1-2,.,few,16,TGTGCCAGCAGCGTAGGGGTCGGGGGCCTTAACTATGGCTACACCTTC,CASSVGVGGLNYGYTF
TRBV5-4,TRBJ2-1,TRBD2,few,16,TGTGCCAGCAGCCCCGGCGGCGGGGGGGCCCTCAATGAGCAGTTCTTC,CASSPGGGGALNEQFF
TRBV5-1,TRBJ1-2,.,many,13,TGCGCCAGCAGCTTGGCCGCAGGGGTTGGCTACACCTTC,CASSLAAGVGYTF
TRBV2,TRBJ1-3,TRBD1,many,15,TGTGCCAGCAGAGGGACAGGGACCTCTGGAAACACCATATATTTT,CASRGTGTSGNTIYF
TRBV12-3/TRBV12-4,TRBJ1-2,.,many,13,TGTGCCAGCAGACCAGAAGGACAGTCATCGTCAACCTTC,CASRPEGQSSSTF
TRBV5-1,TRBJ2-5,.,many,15,TGCGCCAGCAGCTTGGCATTGGGGGGGGCCAAGACCCAGTACTTC,CASSLALGGAKTQYF
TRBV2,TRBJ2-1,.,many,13,TGTGCCAGCAGTGTTACGTGGGTGGGTGAGCAGTTCTTC,CASSVTWVGEQFF
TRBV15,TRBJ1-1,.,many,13,TGTGCCACCAGCAGAGACGGACACCGGACCGCTTTCTTT,CATSRDGHRTAFF
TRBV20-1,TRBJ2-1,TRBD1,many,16,TGCAGTGCTCATCGGACGGGACAGGGGTCCTACAATGAGCAGTTCTTC,CSAHRTGQGSYNEQFF
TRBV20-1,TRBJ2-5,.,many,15,TGCAGTGCTAGTTGGGCCCGAGGACAACAAGAGACCCAGTACTTC,CSASWARGQQETQYF
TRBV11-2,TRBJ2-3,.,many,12,TGTGCCAGCAGGGATAACACAGATACGCAGTATTTT,CASRDNTDTQYF
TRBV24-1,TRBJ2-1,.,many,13,TGTGCCACCAGTGATTTAGGAAGGGGTGAGCAGTTCTTC,CATSDLGRGEQFF
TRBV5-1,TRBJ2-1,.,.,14,TGCGCCAGCAGCCCTTTGGACTCCCTTTCGGAGCAGTTCTTC,CASSPLDSLSEQFF
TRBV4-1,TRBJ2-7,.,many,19,TGCGCCAGCAGCCCCCTCATAGCCGTGGGACTCCGTGGGACCTACGAGCAGTACTTC,CASSPLIAVGLRGTYEQYF
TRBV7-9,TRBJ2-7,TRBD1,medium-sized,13,TGTGCCAGCAGACCGGACAGGTCCTACGAGCAGTACTTC,CASRPDRSYEQYF
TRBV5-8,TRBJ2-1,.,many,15,TGTGCCAGCAGTATCTCCAGGAGCTCCTACAATGAGCAGTTCTTC,CASSISRSSYNEQFF
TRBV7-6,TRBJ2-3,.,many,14,TGTGCCAGCAGCTTAGCCTCTTTCCGAGATACGCAGTATTTT,CASSLASFRDTQYF
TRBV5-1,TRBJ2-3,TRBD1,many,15,TGCGCCAGCAGCTACACAGGGGGAGGCACAGATACGCAGTATTTT,CASSYTGGGTDTQYF
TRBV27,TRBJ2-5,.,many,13,TGTGCCAGCAGTTTATCGGTGTTGGAGACCCAGTACTTC,CASSLSVLETQYF
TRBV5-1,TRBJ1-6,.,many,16,TGCGCCAGCAGCCCTCAACCCGGCAAACATAATTCACCCCTCCACTTT,CASSPQPGKHNSPLHF
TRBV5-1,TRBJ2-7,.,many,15,TGCGCCAGCAGCCTGGACAACGCTCTTGAGGACGAGCAGTACTTC,CASSLDNALEDEQYF
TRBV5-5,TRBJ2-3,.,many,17,TGTGCCAGCAGCTTGGCCTCGGTCCCGGGAAGCACAGATACGCAGTATTTT,CASSLASVPGSTDTQYF
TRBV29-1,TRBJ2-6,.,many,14,TGCAGCGTTGAAAGGGTTTCCGGGGCCAACGTCCTGACTTTC,CSVERVSGANVLTF
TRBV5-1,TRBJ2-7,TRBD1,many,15,TGCGCCAGCAGCTTTGGACAGGGAAGAGGCTACGAGCAGTACTTC,CASSFGQGRGYEQYF
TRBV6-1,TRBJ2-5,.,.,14,TGTGCCAGCAGTGTCGGACCGTCCACACAGACCCAGTACTTC,CASSVGPSTQTQYF
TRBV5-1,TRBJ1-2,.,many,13,TGCGCCAGCAGCTTGTCAGGCCTCTATGGCTACACCTTC,CASSLSGLYGYTF
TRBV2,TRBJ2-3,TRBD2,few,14,TGTGCCAGCACGCGGGGGACTAGCGGGGGGCCGCAGTATTTT,CASTRGTSGGPQYF
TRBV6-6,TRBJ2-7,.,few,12,TGTGCCAGCAGTTACATGGGGCGGGAGCAGTACTTC,CASSYMGREQYF
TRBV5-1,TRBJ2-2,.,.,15,TGCACCAGCAGCTTGGATCGGGGCCTGGACGGGGAGCTGTTTTTT,CTSSLDRGLDGELFF
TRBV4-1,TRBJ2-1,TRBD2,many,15,TGCGCCAGCAGCCAGGGGAGCGGGGGTAACAATGAGCAGTTCTTC,CASSQGSGGNNEQFF
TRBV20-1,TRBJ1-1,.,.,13,TGCAGTGCTAGAGAGGCAGGGAACACTGAAGCTTTCTTT,CSAREAGNTEAFF
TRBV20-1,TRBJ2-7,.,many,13,TGCAGTGCTAGCCGGGACCAGGGAATAGAGCAGTACTTC,CSASRDQGIEQYF
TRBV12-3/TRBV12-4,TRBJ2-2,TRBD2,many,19,TGTGCCAGCAGGGCGGGACTAGCGGTACCTACAATTGGGGCCGGGGAGCTGTTTTTT,CASRAGLAVPTIGAGELFF
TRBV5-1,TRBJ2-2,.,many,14,TGCGCCAGCAGCTCTGACAGCAACACCGGGGAGCTGTTTTTT,CASSSDSNTGELFF
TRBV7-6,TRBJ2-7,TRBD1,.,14,TGTGCCAGCAGCACACGGACAGGGGTTACCGAGCAGTACTTC,CASSTRTGVTEQYF
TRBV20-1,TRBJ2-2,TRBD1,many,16,TGCAGTGCTAGAGTAGTGGGACAGAAAATAACCGGGGAGCTGTTTTTT,CSARVVGQKITGELFF
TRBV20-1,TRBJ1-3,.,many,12,TGCAGTGCTATGGGGAGAGCAGGCACCATATATTTT,CSAMGRAGTIYF
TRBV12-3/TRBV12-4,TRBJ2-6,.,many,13,TGTGCCAGCAGCAAGACACGGGCCAACGTCCTGACTTTC,CASSKTRANVLTF
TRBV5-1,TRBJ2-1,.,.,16,TGCGCCAGCAGCTTTAATACAGGGAGCTCCTACAATGAGCAGTTCTTC,CASSFNTGSSYNEQFF
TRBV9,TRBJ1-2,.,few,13,TGTGCCAGCAGCTCCGACAGAACTTATGGCTACACCTTC,CASSSDRTYGYTF
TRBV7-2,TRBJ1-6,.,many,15,TGTGCCAGCAGCTTACAAGACAGAATGAGTTCACCCCTCCACTTT,CASSLQDRMSSPLHF
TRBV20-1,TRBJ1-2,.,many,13,TGCAGTGCCGTAGACGGTGGTAACTATGGCTACACCTTC,CSAVDGGNYGYTF
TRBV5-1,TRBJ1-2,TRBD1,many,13,TGCGCCAGCAGCGCCCAGGGGGAATATGGCTACACCTTC,CASSAQGEYGYTF
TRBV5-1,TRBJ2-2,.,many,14,TGCGCCAGCGGGGAAGCCATAGCAGCCGGGGAGCTGTTTTTT,CASGEAIAAGELFF
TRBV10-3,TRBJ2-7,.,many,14,TGTGCCACCAGGGGGGGGACACCCCACCACGAGCAGTACTTC,CATRGGTPHHEQYF
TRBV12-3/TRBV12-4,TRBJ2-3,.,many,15,TGTGCCAGCAGTTTATACTCGAGCGCCACAGATACGCAGTATTTT,CASSLYSSATDTQYF
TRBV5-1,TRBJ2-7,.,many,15,TGCGCCAGCAGCTTGCGTGGCGTCGCAACCTACGAGCAGTACTTC,CASSLRGVATYEQYF
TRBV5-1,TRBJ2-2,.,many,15,TGCGCCAGCAGCTGGGAAACTAGCTTCATCGGGGAGCTGTTTTTT,CASSWETSFIGELFF
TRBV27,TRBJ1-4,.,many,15,TGTGCCAGCAGTTTCTCGTCTACACCAGGCGAAAAACTGTTTTTT,CASSFSSTPGEKLFF
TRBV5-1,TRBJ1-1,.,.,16,TGCGCCAGCTCCTGGGGTATAGCGAGGGGAGTCGAGGGGGCTTTCTTT,CASSWGIARGVEGAFF
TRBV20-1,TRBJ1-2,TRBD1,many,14,TGCAGTGCCCCGGATGGACAGGATAACTATGGCTACACCTTC,CSAPDGQDNYGYTF
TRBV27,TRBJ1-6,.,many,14,TGTGCCAGCAGTTTATCCTCATACCGTTCACCCCTCCACTTT,CASSLSSYRSPLHF
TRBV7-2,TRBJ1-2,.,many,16,TGTGCCAGCAGCTTAGATCATTGGGGATTCGACTATGGCTACACCTTC,CASSLDHWGFDYGYTF
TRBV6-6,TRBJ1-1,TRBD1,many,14,TGTGCCAGCAGTTTAACAGGGGGTGACACTGAAGCTTTCTTT,CASSLTGGDTEAFF
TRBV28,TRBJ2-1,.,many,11,TGTGCCAGCAGTCGGGAGAATGAGCAGTTCTTC,CASSRENEQFF
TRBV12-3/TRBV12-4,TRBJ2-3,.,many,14,TGTGCCAGCAGTTTTTTGGGGGCCACAGATACGCAGTATTTT,CASSFLGATDTQYF
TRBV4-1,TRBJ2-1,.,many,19,TGCGCCAGCAGCCAAGAAGGGACTTATCGGAAATACCGTCTCAATGAGCAGTTCTTC,CASSQEGTYRKYRLNEQFF